The sequence of this TCR beta chain was determined in a study of blood T cells in healthy people across ages. Study observations and caveats: PBMC samples, being unsorted, prevented any conclusive comparison of naive and antigen-experienced cells. Donor CMV infection status was unknown, possibly confounding age-related changes in expanded clonotypes. Versus aged donors, long-lived donors had higher diversity and more naive CD4+ cells.

The V gene lost 5 bases and the J gene lost 4 bases, with 18 bases spanning the gap. The CDR3 sequence is 14 residues long. Germline CDR1 reads SQVTM; CDR2 reads ANQGSEA. With a J-beta primer mix and a sample-barcoded 5' primer, a second PCR ran about 6 to 11 cycles. One entry per CDR3 protein, called by TCRdb with MiXCR from the 5' RACE reads. Of 600,000 or so distinct CDR3 sequences in the sample, about 30% are singletons; the top ten hold 15% to 19%. Note on this clonotype: Its antigen is unidentified.

Sequences were obtained from blood. The TCR sequence derives from a woman at least 80 years old in good health. This chain joins TRBV29-1 and TRBJ2-7, with D possibly being TRBD1 (7 bases). The DNA of the CDR3 is TGCAGCGTTTTATCTGTGACAGGGAGGTACGAGCAGTACTTC. It translates to CSVLSVTGRYEQYF.